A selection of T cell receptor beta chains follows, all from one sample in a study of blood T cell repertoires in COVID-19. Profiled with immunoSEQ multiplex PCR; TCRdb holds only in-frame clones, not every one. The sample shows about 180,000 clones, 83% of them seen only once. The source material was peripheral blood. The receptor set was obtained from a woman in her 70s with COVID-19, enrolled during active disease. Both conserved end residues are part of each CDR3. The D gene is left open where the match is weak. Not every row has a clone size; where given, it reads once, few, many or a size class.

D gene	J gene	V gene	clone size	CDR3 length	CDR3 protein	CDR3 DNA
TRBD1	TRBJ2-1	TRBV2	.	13	CAGRGTGGREQFF	TGTGCCGGTCGAGGGACAGGGGGTCGTGAGCAGTTCTTC
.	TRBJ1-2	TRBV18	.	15	CASSPPKPGSYGYTF	TGTGCCAGCTCACCACCGAAGCCGGGATCCTATGGCTACACCTTC
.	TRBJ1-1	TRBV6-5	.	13	CASSRQDRRGAFF	TGTGCCAGCAGTCGGCAGGACCGACGCGGGGCTTTCTTT
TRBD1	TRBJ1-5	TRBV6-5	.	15	CASRSTGGVNQPQHF	TGTGCCAGCAGGTCTACAGGGGGGGTAAATCAGCCCCAGCATTTT
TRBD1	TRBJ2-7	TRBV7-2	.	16	CASSLASGTGSVEQYF	TGTGCCAGCAGCTTAGCCTCCGGGACAGGGTCTGTAGAACAGTACTTC
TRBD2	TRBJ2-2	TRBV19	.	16	CASTRISGDSTGELFF	TGTGCCAGTACCAGGATAAGCGGGGATTCCACCGGGGAGCTGTTTTTT
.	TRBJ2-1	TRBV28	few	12	CASSLPDNEQFF	TGTGCCAGCAGTTTACCGGACAATGAGCAGTTCTTC
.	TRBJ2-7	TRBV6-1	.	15	CASSDLEGRDYEQYF	TGTGCCAGCAGTGACCTCGAAGGCCGGGACTACGAGCAGTACTTC
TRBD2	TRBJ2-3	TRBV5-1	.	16	CASSPRIREGGDTQYF	TGCGCCAGCAGCCCGAGGATCCGGGAGGGAGGAGATACGCAGTATTTT
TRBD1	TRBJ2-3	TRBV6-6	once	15	CASSNRDRGTDTQYF	TGTGCCAGCAGTAACCGGGACAGGGGAACAGATACGCAGTATTTT
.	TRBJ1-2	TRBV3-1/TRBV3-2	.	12	CASSPGHSGYTF	TGTGCCAGCAGCCCCGGACACTCGGGCTACACCTTC
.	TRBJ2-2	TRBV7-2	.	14	CASRTGHPTGELFF	TGTGCCAGCCGAACCGGACACCCCACCGGGGAGCTGTTTTTT
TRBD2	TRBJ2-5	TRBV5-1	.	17	CASRQNRLADFQETQYF	TGCGCCAGCAGACAAAACAGACTAGCGGACTTTCAAGAGACCCAGTACTTC
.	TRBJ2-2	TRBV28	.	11	CASTQTGELFF	TGTGCCAGCACCCAAACCGGGGAGCTGTTTTTT
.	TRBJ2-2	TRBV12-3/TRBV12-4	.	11	CASSSLGELFF	TGTGCCAGCAGTTCTTTGGGGGAGCTGTTTTTT
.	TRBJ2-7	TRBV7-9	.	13	CASSFEVLSEQYF	TGTGCCAGCAGCTTCGAGGTCCTCTCCGAGCAGTACTTC
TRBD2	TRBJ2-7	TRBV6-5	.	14	CASSTSGRGHEQYF	TGTGCCAGCAGTACCAGCGGGAGGGGGCACGAGCAGTACTTC
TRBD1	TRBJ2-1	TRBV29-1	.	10	CSGGQGKQFF	TGCAGCGGAGGACAGGGGAAGCAGTTCTTC
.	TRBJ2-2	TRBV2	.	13	CASSETANLELFF	TGTGCCAGCAGTGAGACAGCTAATTTGGAGCTGTTTTTT
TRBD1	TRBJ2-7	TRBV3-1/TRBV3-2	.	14	CASSRQGAKSEQYF	TGTGCCAGCAGCCGACAGGGGGCTAAGAGCGAGCAGTACTTC
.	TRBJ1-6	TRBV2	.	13	CASRPGGYSPLHF	TGTGCCAGCAGGCCCGGGGGGTATTCACCCCTCCACTTT
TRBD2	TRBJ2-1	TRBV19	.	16	CASSIEGGSLHNEQFF	TGTGCCAGTAGTATAGAGGGCGGGAGTCTCCACAATGAGCAGTTCTTC
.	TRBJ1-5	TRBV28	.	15	CASSFAGYSNQPQHF	TGTGCCAGCAGTTTCGCGGGGTATAGCAATCAGCCCCAGCATTTT
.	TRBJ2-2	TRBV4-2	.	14	CASSPFRGTGELFF	TGTGCCAGCAGTCCCTTTAGAGGGACCGGGGAGCTGTTTTTT
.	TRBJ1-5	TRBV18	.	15	CASSDSGSRNQPQHF	TGTGCCAGCTCCGATTCGGGTTCCCGCAATCAGCCCCAGCATTTT
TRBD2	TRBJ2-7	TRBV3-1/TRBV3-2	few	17	CASSQEVPGLAGAEQYF	TGTGCCAGCAGCCAAGAAGTACCGGGACTAGCGGGAGCCGAGCAGTACTTC
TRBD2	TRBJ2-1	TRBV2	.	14	CASSDYLAVNEQFF	TGTGCCAGCAGTGATTATCTAGCGGTAAATGAGCAGTTCTTC
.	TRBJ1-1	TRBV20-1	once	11	CSAFLNTEAFF	TGCAGTGCTTTTCTTAACACTGAAGCTTTCTTT
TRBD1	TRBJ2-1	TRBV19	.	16	CASSSRPGQIVEKQFF	TGTGCCAGTAGTAGTAGACCGGGACAGATAGTAGAAAAGCAGTTCTTC
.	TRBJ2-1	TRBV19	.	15	CASSNQRSPYNEQFF	TGTGCCAGTAGTAACCAGCGGTCGCCCTACAATGAGCAGTTCTTC
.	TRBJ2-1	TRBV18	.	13	CASSPPATNEQFF	TGTGCCAGCTCACCACCAGCCACGAATGAGCAGTTCTTC
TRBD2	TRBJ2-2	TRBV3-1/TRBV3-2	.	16	CASSTRLAANTGELFF	TGTGCCAGCAGCACCCGACTAGCGGCGAACACCGGGGAGCTGTTTTTT
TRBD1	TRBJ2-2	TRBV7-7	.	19	CASSPVPGQGMGGTGELFF	TGTGCCAGCAGCCCGGTTCCGGGACAGGGAATGGGAGGGACCGGGGAGCTGTTTTTT
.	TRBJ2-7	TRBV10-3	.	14	CAISDSRSSYEQYF	TGTGCCATCAGTGACTCGAGGAGCTCCTACGAGCAGTACTTC
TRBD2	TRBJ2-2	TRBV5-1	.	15	CASSSLAGGTGELFF	TGCGCCAGCAGCTCCCTGGCGGGAGGTACCGGGGAGCTGTTTTTT
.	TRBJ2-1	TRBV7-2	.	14	CASSWGELSNEQFF	TGTGCCAGCAGCTGGGGGGAACTTAGCAATGAGCAGTTCTTC
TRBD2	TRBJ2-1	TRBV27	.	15	CASRGGLAIHNEQFF	TGTGCCAGCAGGGGTGGACTAGCGATCCACAATGAGCAGTTCTTC
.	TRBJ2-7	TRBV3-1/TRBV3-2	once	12	CASSRTPYEQYF	TGTGCCAGCAGCCGAACTCCCTACGAGCAGTACTTC
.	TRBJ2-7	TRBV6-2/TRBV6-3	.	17	CASSYGQSLDGAYEQYF	TGTGCCAGCAGTTACGGTCAGTCACTAGACGGGGCCTACGAGCAGTACTTC
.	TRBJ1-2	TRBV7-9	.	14	CASSLGSSNYGYTF	TGTGCCAGCAGCTTAGGGTCCAGTAACTATGGCTACACCTTC
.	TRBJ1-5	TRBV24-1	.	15	CATSDSRRVHQPQHF	TGTGCCACCAGTGATTCTAGAAGAGTTCATCAGCCCCAGCATTTT
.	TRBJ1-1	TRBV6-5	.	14	CASSYREGNTEAFF	TGTGCCAGCAGTTACAGGGAGGGGAACACTGAAGCTTTCTTT
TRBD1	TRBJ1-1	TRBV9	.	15	CASSVGGQGGIEAFF	TGTGCCAGCAGCGTAGGGGGACAGGGAGGGATAGAAGCTTTCTTT
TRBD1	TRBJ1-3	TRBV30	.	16	CAWKDRVGFSGNTIYF	TGTGCCTGGAAAGACAGGGTCGGATTCTCTGGAAACACCATATATTTT
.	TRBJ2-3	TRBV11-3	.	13	CASALGNTDTQYF	TGTGCCAGTGCACTAGGGAACACAGATACGCAGTATTTT
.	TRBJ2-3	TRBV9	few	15	CASSVAGRVADTQYF	TGTGCCAGCAGCGTAGCCGGGAGAGTAGCGGATACGCAGTATTTT
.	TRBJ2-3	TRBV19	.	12	CASSLWPDTQYF	TGTGCCAGTTCCCTCTGGCCAGATACGCAGTATTTT
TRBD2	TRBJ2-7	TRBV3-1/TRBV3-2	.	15	CASSQTSGRSYEQYF	TGTGCCAGCAGCCAGACTAGCGGGAGATCCTACGAGCAGTACTTC
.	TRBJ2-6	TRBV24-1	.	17	CATSDLGRGDTANVLTF	TGTGCCACCAGTGATTTAGGCAGGGGCGATACGGCCAACGTCCTGACTTTC
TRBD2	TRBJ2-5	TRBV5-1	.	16	CASSLGVAGGAETQYF	TGCGCCAGCAGCTTGGGGGTAGCGGGAGGGGCAGAGACCCAGTACTTC
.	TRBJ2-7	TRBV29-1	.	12	CSFLDISYEQYF	TGCAGCTTCTTGGACATCTCCTACGAGCAGTACTTC
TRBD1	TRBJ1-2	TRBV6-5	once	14	CASKKGTEIYGYTF	TGTGCCAGCAAAAAAGGGACAGAGATATATGGCTACACCTTC
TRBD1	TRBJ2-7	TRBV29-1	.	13	CSVRGGSSYEQYF	TGCAGCGTCAGAGGGGGCTCGTCCTACGAGCAGTACTTC